This T cell receptor (beta chain) appears in the sequencing data of a study of T cell responses to AZD1222 COVID-19 vaccine. General study findings and limits: Clonal diversity may have been underestimated, and the donors were mostly white British, with more females than males. Compared with day 0, the breadth and depth of the Spike-specific TCR repertoire rose significantly after two doses of AZD1222. Reportedly, nearly half of unique spike TCRs recognized epitopes outside B.1.351/B.1.1.7 mutations. Repertoire collection took place solely once the T cell response had peaked.

With respect to this clone: The antigen remains undetermined.

V shed 2 bases and J shed 7 bases, with 11 bases lying between them. CDR1 is GTSNPN and CDR2 is SVGIG in the germline V gene (reference sequence). The CDR3 sequence is 12 residues long. Here immunoSEQ multiplex PCR was the method, and the copy in TCRdb shows in-frame clones only, minus some. The sample has about 75,000 clones, more than 70% seen once; the top ten hold over 8%. The specimen comprised peripheral blood, sampled 28 days after the second dose of the MenACWY control vaccine. This receptor was obtained from an adult who received the MenACWY meningococcal vaccine as a control. This sequence joins TRBV30 and TRBJ2-5; D is unclear. Here the CDR3 reads CAWSSRHGTQYF. CDR3 DNA: TGTGCCTGGAGTTCCCGACATGGGACCCAGTACTTC.